Below are 23 T cell receptor beta chains sequenced from a single sample in a study of OX40 agonist ivuxolimab in advanced cancers. Libraries were prepared by immunoSEQ multiplex PCR; TCRdb keeps only in-frame clonotypes and omits some of them. The sample has over 75,000 clones, less than 95% seen once. The sample in question was CD4+ or CD8+ T cells sorted from blood, obtained in a trial of the OX40 agonist ivuxolimab. Source of these receptors: an adult with an advanced solid tumor such as melanoma, head and neck, liver or kidney cancer.

The rearrangement links TRBV5-6 to TRBJ2-7, with 9 bases identical to TRBD1. The CDR3 spans 15 residues. Germline V gives CDR1 SGHDT, CDR2 YYEEEE. V shed 4 bases, J shed 2 bases, and the junction held 7 bases outside the gene matches. CDR3 region: CASSQGQGKTYEQYF. The CDR3, as DNA: TGTGCCAGCAGCCAGGGACAGGGAAAAACCTACGAGCAGTACTTC.

The CDR3 loop is CASKMRLQAGEQYF. In DNA, the CDR3 is TGTGCCAGCAAGATGAGACTTCAGGCAGGGGAGCAGTACTTC. The rearrangement uses TRBV6-5 and TRBJ2-7, with a tentative D call TRBD1 (5 bases). From germline, CDR1 is MNHEY and CDR2 SVGAGI. The CDR3 consists of 14 residues. V shed 7 bases and J shed 7 bases, with 20 bases lying between them.

The V gene is TRBV5-8, the J gene TRBJ1-2; no definite D call. Trimming removed 3 bases at V and 5 bases at J, with 11 bases between. The germline gives CDR1 SGHTS, CDR2 YDEGEE. The CDR3 has 13 amino acids. In DNA form, the CDR3 reads TGTGCCAGCAGCTATCTAGGGAGTTATGGCTACACCTTC. It translates to CASSYLGSYGYTF.

This clone was found a few times. The chain uses TRBV28 and TRBJ2-5; 8 positions match TRBD2. The CDR3 has 18 amino acids. Germline CDR1 and CDR2: MDHEN and SYDVKM. V trimming: 1 base; J trimming: 4 bases; junction bases outside the gene matches: 14. This chain's CDR3 is CASSLSVRGGRMSETQYF. CDR3 nucleotide sequence: TGTGCCAGCAGTTTATCGGTCAGGGGCGGGAGGATGTCAGAGACCCAGTACTTC.

This sequence joins TRBV6-1 and TRBJ1-1; maybe TRBD1 (6 bases). The ends were cut back, 7 bases at V and 1 base at J, with 16 bases in the middle. The length of the CDR3 is 15 residues. In germline, CDR1 is MNHNS, CDR2 SASEGT. The CDR3 region is CASKEGGSWNTEAFF. In DNA, the CDR3 is TGTGCCAGCAAGGAAGGGGGAAGTTGGAACACTGAAGCTTTCTTT.

This clone was recorded only once. The V gene is TRBV7-8, the J gene TRBJ2-1, with 7 bases that match TRBD2. The trim removed 1 base at V and 8 bases at J, leaving 5 bases unmatched. Germline CDR1 SGHVS, CDR2 FQNEAQ. This CDR3 is 14 amino acids long. In DNA, the CDR3 is TGTGCCAGCAGCTTAGTCGGGGCGGGGGATGAGCAGTTCTTC. It translates to CASSLVGAGDEQFF.

This chain joins TRBV11-3 and TRBJ2-3; no reliable D call. The V end was cut by 0 bases, the J end by 6 bases, with 7 bases between. CDR1 and CDR2 from the germline V gene are SGHNT and YENEEA. CDR3 size: 13 residues. The CDR3: CASSLDFGDTQYF. In nucleotides, the CDR3 is TGTGCCAGCAGCTTAGACTTTGGGGATACGCAGTATTTT.

This chain uses TRBV6-1 with TRBJ2-7, with D possibly matching TRBD2 (6 bases). The CDR3 extends over 12 amino acids. V lost 7 bases and J 9 bases, leaving 16 bases between the germline ends. CDR1 MNHNS and CDR2 SASEGT come from the germline V gene. CDR3 nucleotides: TGTGCCAGCATGCCAGCGGGCTTAGGGCAGTACTTC. Its protein product is CASMPAGLGQYF.

The rearrangement links TRBV6-1 to TRBJ2-1, with D unclear. V was clipped by 5 bases and J by 12 bases, with 17 bases between them. Germline values: CDR1 MNHNS, CDR2 SASEGT. The CDR3 has 13 amino acids. The CDR3 reads CASSTDLTVAQFF. The DNA for the CDR3 is TGTGCCAGCAGTACGGACCTAACAGTTGCGCAGTTCTTC.

This chain uses TRBV6-5 with TRBJ2-2; TRBD2 agrees at 7 bases. The germline CDR1 and CDR2 sequences are MNHEY and SVGAGI. Trimming at V came to 6 bases and at J to 4 bases, leaving 5 bases not matched to a gene. This CDR3 has 14 amino acids. The DNA for the CDR3 is TGTGCCAGCAGCAGACTAGCCTCCACCGGGGAGCTGTTTTTT. Translated: CASSRLASTGELFF.

The CDR3 nucleotides read TGTGCCAGTAGTACAGTAGGGACAGGGAGCCTCAATCAGCCCCAGCATTTT. Amino acid sequence: CASSTVGTGSLNQPQHF. The V call is TRBV19, the J call TRBJ1-5, with 9 bases aligning to TRBD1. Germline trimming cut 4 bases from V and 3 bases from J; bases unmatched to any gene: 10. From germline, CDR1 is LNHDA and CDR2 SQIVND (reference sequence). This CDR3 spans 17 amino acids.

The chain couples TRBV7-2 to TRBJ2-2, with 7 bases that match TRBD2. CDR3 length: 15 amino acids. Germline V gene data show CDR1 as SGHTA and CDR2 as FQGNSA. The V segment lost 1 base and the J segment 4 bases; nucleotides outside the gene matches: 3. CDR3 loop: CASSLEGEGTGELFF. The CDR3 nucleotides are TGTGCCAGCAGCTTAGAAGGGGAGGGCACCGGGGAGCTGTTTTTT.

This chain uses TRBV5-1 with TRBJ1-2, with 7 bases aligning to TRBD1. After removal of 2 bases from V and 8 bases from J, the junction contained 9 bases not matched to a gene. Germline-derived CDR1 and CDR2 are SGHRS and YFSETQ. This CDR3 spans 14 amino acids. CDR3 in DNA: TGCGCCAGCAGCTTCCTACAGGGGATGGGGGGCTACACCTTC. Residues: CASSFLQGMGGYTF.

J is TRBJ2-2 and V is TRBV5-1; D possibly matches TRBD1 or TRBD2 (6 bases each). Between the trimmed V and J ends, which lost 5 bases and 9 bases, there was a span of 20 bases. Germline loops: CDR1 SGHRS, CDR2 YFSETQ. CDR3 size: 15 residues. CDR3 sequence reads: CASRNDGGQRWELFF. CDR3 DNA: TGCGCCAGCAGGAACGACGGGGGCCAACGCTGGGAGCTGTTTTTT.

This chain uses TRBV7-8 with TRBJ2-2; D perhaps matches TRBD1 (5 bases). V was clipped by 3 bases and J by 2 bases, with 10 bases between them. CDR3 length: 15 amino acids. Germline V gives CDR1 SGHVS, CDR2 FQNEAQ. This chain's CDR3 is CASSFRQGNTGELFF. CDR3 nucleotides: TGTGCCAGCAGCTTTCGGCAGGGCAACACCGGGGAGCTGTTTTTT.

The V gene is TRBV30, the J gene TRBJ1-4; D is unresolved. V was clipped by 0 bases and J by 5 bases, with 7 bases between them. Per the germline V gene, CDR1 is GTSNPN and CDR2 is SVGIG (reference sequence). This CDR3 is built from 13 residues. CDR3 sequence (DNA): TGTGCCTGGAGTGTATACGGGAATGAAAAACTGTTTTTT. Its translation: CAWSVYGNEKLFF.

The genes are TRBV14 and TRBJ2-5, with no clear D. This CDR3 contains 14 residues. V gave up 1 base and J gave up 3 bases, with 9 bases separating them. Germline CDR1 reads SGHDN; CDR2 reads FVKESK. The CDR3 spells CASSQGQIEETQYF. The CDR3 nucleotides read TGTGCCAGCAGCCAAGGCCAGATAGAAGAGACCCAGTACTTC.

The V and J genes are TRBV5-5 and TRBJ1-5, with a weak D call TRBD1 (6 bases). This CDR3 contains 14 residues. V was clipped by 2 bases and J by 5 bases, with 11 bases between them. Germline CDR1 SGHKS, CDR2 YYEKEE (reference sequence). The CDR3: CASSLGNRDQPQHF. DNA for the CDR3: TGTGCCAGCAGCTTAGGTAACAGGGATCAGCCCCAGCATTTT.

This rearrangement joins TRBV2 to TRBJ2-7, with 10 bases aligning to TRBD2. The length of the CDR3 is 15 residues. V dropped 6 bases and J dropped 5; count of bases not matched to a gene: 10. In germline, CDR1 is SNHLY, CDR2 FYNNEI. CDR3 sequence (DNA): TGTGCCAGCAGCTCACTCCCGGGACTAGCGAACGAGCAGTACTTC. The encoded protein is CASSSLPGLANEQYF.

This chain connects TRBV29-1 to TRBJ2-2, with 9 bases matching TRBD2. Trimming cost V 5 bases and J 1 base; bases outside gene matches: 2. The CDR3 spans 14 residues. Germline V lookup: CDR1 SQVTM, CDR2 ANQGSEA. CDR3 residues: CSVLSGGNTGELFF. In DNA form, the CDR3 reads TGCAGCGTTCTTAGCGGGGGGAACACCGGGGAGCTGTTTTTT.

The chain couples TRBV10-3 to TRBJ2-5; maybe TRBD2 (7 bases). Germline V gene data show CDR1 as ENHRY and CDR2 as SYGVKD. The V and J ends lost 3 bases and 2 bases respectively, with 13 bases between them. CDR3 length: 15 amino acids. In DNA, the CDR3 is TGTGCCATCAGTGATATCGGGGGGCGGCAAGAGACCCAGTACTTC. Protein sequence: CAISDIGGRQETQYF.

Remarks on this clone: The junction and the germline gene differ at one end; a read error may be behind it. The CDR3: CASRLGQGNGELFF. The DNA for the CDR3 is TGTGCCAGCAGGTTGGGTCAGGGGAACGGGGAGCTGTTTTTT. The chain employs TRBV5-6 and TRBJ2-2; D possibly corresponds to TRBD1 (6 bases). In germline, CDR1 is SGHDT, CDR2 YYEEEE. There are 14 residues in the CDR3.

This clone was detected only once. V is TRBV10-2 and J is TRBJ1-3, with D maybe TRBD1 (6 bases). The germline V gene encodes CDR1 WSHSY and CDR2 SAAADI. There are 14 residues in the CDR3. The ends were cut back, 6 bases at V and 4 bases at J, with 13 bases in the middle. CDR3 amino acids: CASRRGRTGNTIYF. CDR3 coding DNA: TGCGCCAGCAGGAGGGGGAGAACGGGAAACACCATATATTTT.